This TCR beta chain is from a study of blood T cells in healthy people across ages (dated by TCRdb to about 2015). Regarding the complete study: Template switching captured roughly one uniquely barcoded TCR beta cDNA molecule per two T cells in model experiments. Using deep sequencing normalized with unique cDNA molecular identifiers, the study measured how TCR beta repertoire diversity changes with age. The donors were split into four age groups: young (average approximately 16 years), middle-aged (roughly 39), aged (approximately 59) and long-lived (82). To avoid experimental bias, donors of different ages were randomly spread across the sequencing lanes. Using the same blood draw, the study looked at two additional independent replicas of 1 million unique cDNA reads for two donors, one aged 18 to 29 and the other aged 80 or older. What the research found in general, with its limitations: As age increased, observed TCR beta diversity per million T cells dropped in a roughly linear way, and a significant reduction was already evident by age around 41. Observed TCR beta diversity correlated strongly with the percentage of naive T cells measured by flow cytometry. Compared with the aged group, the long-lived group had more naive CD4+ T cells, fewer expanded clones and increased TCR diversity, suggesting age selection. Donor CMV infection status was unknown, potentially confounding age-related changes in expanded clonotypes. Since profiling was done on bulk unsorted PBMCs, naive and antigen-experienced compartments could not be conclusively compared. Estimates of total diversity based on one million sequenced T cells were considered lower bounds and underestimates.

The donors were 40 or so Caucasian individuals from Russia, aged 6 to 90 years, who were systemically healthy. Around 10 milliliters of peripheral blood were drawn from each donor into EDTA-treated Vacutainer tubes. Ficoll-Paque density-gradient centrifugation was used to isolate PBMCs, with at least 6 million obtained per sample. Trizol reagent was used to extract total RNA from PBMCs, with at least 6 micrograms per sample. For every donor, an aliquot of PBMCs went through flow cytometry to measure the percentages of naive CD45RAhigh/CD27high T cells. This clonotype appeared many times. Its antigen target is currently unknown. The sample holds no much larger clone one base away, and base qualities are not on file. Library preparation was by 5' RACE. Data came from an Illumina HiSeq 2500. A second PCR of about 7 to 12 cycles was performed with a sample-barcoded 5' primer and a J-beta primer mix. Each TCR beta cDNA molecule received a unique molecular identifier from a template-switch 5' adaptor carrying 12 random nucleotides. At least 2.5 million CDR3-containing paired-end reads were obtained from each sample. All of the RNA was converted into first-strand cDNA using the Mint cDNA synthesis kit, with a TRBC-specific oligonucleotide serving as the primer. Following uracil-DNA glycosylase treatment, all cDNA underwent a first 18-cycle PCR with the universal primers M1SS and BC2_uni_R. The authors processed their data as follows. Normalization of each sample was performed by random selection of 1 million high-quality reads, each carrying a distinct molecular identifier. Instead of being binned into consensus sequences, reads that shared molecular identifiers were thrown out. MiTCR, set to a Q25 quality threshold and the strictest error-elimination algorithm, was used for CDR3 identification, clonotype clustering and error correction. A nonparametric unseen species model using Euler transformation provided a lower-bound estimate of total TCR beta diversity. TCRdb reworked the public reads: Q25 trimming with fastp, MiXCR clone assembly, productive beta chains retained. Merged by CDR3 protein, the rows form single entries marked with the most common genes and DNA. The authors' filters were not applied to this entry. The table for this sample lists around 900,000 distinct CDR3 sequences; less than 35% of them were counted only once. The ten largest clones take up roughly 17% of the sample.

Reading from cysteine to phenylalanine, the CDR3 counts 13 amino acids. Left in the record is the CDR3 DNA by itself, 39 bases read in frame from the first base. V and J are truncated by 1 base and 4 bases respectively, leaving an intervening sequence of 8 bases. CDR1 and CDR2 are drawn from the germline V gene (reference sequence): SEHNR, FQNEAQ. Sequencing was performed on blood. The sequence joins TRBV7-9 to TRBJ2-7; no D gene can be assigned with confidence. The clonotype comes from a woman aged 80 or over in good health. The CDR3 protein sequence reads: CASSLVGRYEQYF. The DNA sequence follows: TGTGCCAGCAGCTTAGTAGGGCGGTACGAGCAGTACTTC.